Listed below are T cell receptor beta chains from one sample, sequenced in a study of post-analysis software for immune sequencing data. Using its own MiXCR run on the PCR reads, TCRdb lists one record per CDR3 protein. The sample lists about 770,000 distinct CDR3 sequences, about 43% seen once, with just under 5% in the top ten. Sequenced material: blood. These TCRs come from a girl under 18 with multiple sclerosis. CDR3s include the opening cysteine and the closing phenylalanine or tryptophan.

v_gene,CDR3aa
TRBV19,CASSIGPTGLETQYF
TRBV20-1,CSARDERIYTDTQYF
TRBV12-3/TRBV12-4,CASSGTGHSYEQYF
TRBV21-1,CASSNTPGQGANEQYF
TRBV28,CASRLGKATYEQYF
TRBV10-3,CAISRSGLDTQYF
TRBV9,CASSVDPGLRSDTQYF
TRBV4-1,CASSPYRLADTYEQYF
TRBV5-1,CASSLEGQGYNEQFF
TRBV3-1,CASSQDNRQEETQYF
TRBV5-1,CASSFEPPEETQYF
TRBV12-3/TRBV12-4,CASTSYPRDGYTF
TRBV10-2,CASSVSARETQYF
TRBV27,CASSVTGAFSPLHF
TRBV20-1,CSARVRGGNSYEQYF
TRBV20-1,CSARGLAGSDSYNEQFF
TRBV27,CASSLRGPSSRGYTF
TRBV20-1,CSARAPRTSGRALVVQFF
TRBV12-3/TRBV12-4,CASSLHSSAGEQYF
TRBV7-2,CASSPPSGWYGNIQYF
TRBV7-9,CASSFSSMGRYGYTF
TRBV4-3,CASSQGDREYF
TRBV12-3/TRBV12-4,CASSVKGEAFF
TRBV6-1,CASSDLDSIERPQHF
TRBV6-6,CASSYGTSGYTDTQYF
TRBV7-6,CASSTSVYNEQFF
TRBV28,CASSLGAQNTDTQYF
TRBV7-9,CASSEEGDTEAFF
TRBV2,CASGRTGEEKLFF